These 6 T cell receptor beta chains originate from one sample sequenced in a study of T cells in women clearing cervical HPV infection. The data were produced by immunoSEQ multiplex PCR, yet TCRdb's version contains in-frame clones alone and is incomplete. The sample data list about 46,000 clones. Material for sequencing was blood buffy coat. All receptors come from a woman between 18 and 70 years old with a cervical HPV16 infection that either progressed to CIN3+ or cleared (not recorded which).

The sequenced part of the CDR3 DNA is TGTGCCAGTAGTCTAGGTACTCTAAGTGAG. Translated: CASSLGTLSE. The full CDR3 protein is CASSLGTLSEQFF. This chain uses TRBV19 with TRBJ2-1; D gene uncertain. The sequence runs out 3 residues before the end of the CDR3; the remainder is reconstructed from the germline J gene. The CDR3 consists of 13 residues. V lost 5 bases to trimming and J lost 9 bases, with 14 bases between them. Germline CDR1 is LNHDA and CDR2 is SQIVND (reference sequence).

Comments on this clone: The read ends 3 residues shy of where the CDR3 ends; the end is completed using the germline J gene. The chain combines TRBV10-1 with TRBJ2-7; D not resolved. Germline assignment: CDR1 WNHNN and CDR2 SYGVQD (reference sequence). The CDR3 totals 13 residues. Trimming cost V 7 bases and J 3 bases, with 13 bases left between them. The covered CDR3 bases are TGCGCCAGCAAATCAGGTGAGATCTACGAG. Protein sequence: CASKSGEIYE. In full, the CDR3 is CASKSGEIYEQYF.

The part of the CDR3 DNA that was read is TGTGCCAGCAGGGGACAGATGGCCGGGGAG. This gives the protein CASRGQMAGE. The entire CDR3 reads CASRGQMAGELFF. This chain joins TRBV2 and TRBJ2-2; 7 nucleotides align to TRBD1. The CDR3 extends 3 residues past the end of the read, so its final part is completed from the germline J gene. J was trimmed by 6 bases and V by 6 bases; bases with no gene match: 4. The CDR3 runs 13 residues. Germline V gene data show CDR1 as SNHLY and CDR2 as FYNNEI.

This clone is deemed medium-sized (0.01 to 0.1%) by its frequency. The sequence runs out 3 residues before the end of the CDR3; the remainder is reconstructed from the germline J gene. The chain uses TRBV28 and TRBJ1-1; D is ambiguous. The V end lost 2 bases, the J end lost 7 bases, and 11 bases lay between the germline ends. The CDR3 consists of 13 residues. Germline-derived CDR1 and CDR2 are MDHEN and SYDVKM. The part of the CDR3 DNA that was read is TGTGCCAGCAGTTTAGCGGGCTTTGGTGAA. Its translation: CASSLAGFGE. The entire CDR3 reads CASSLAGFGEAFF.

With regard to this clone: The read falls 3 residues short of the CDR3 end, and the missing part is taken from the germline J gene. The chain combines TRBV7-2 with TRBJ2-5, with 10 bases lining up with TRBD1. Germline CDR1 and CDR2: SGHTA and FQGNSA. The V segment lost 4 bases and the J segment 5 bases; nucleotides outside the gene matches: 7. This CDR3 spans 15 amino acids. The sequenced part of the CDR3 DNA is TGTGCCAGCAGCTACAGGACAGGGGGATGGGAGACC. Encoded protein: CASSYRTGGWET. The whole CDR3 protein is CASSYRTGGWETQYF.

Regarding this clone: The CDR3 end lies 3 residues beyond the end of the read and is filled in from the germline J gene. Other DNA sequences in the sample encode the same CDR3. The chain has TRBV19 and TRBJ2-2; TRBD1 matches at 9 bases. The CDR3 is made up of 14 amino acids. Looked up from germline, CDR1 is LNHDA and CDR2 is SQIVND (reference sequence). CDR3 DNA, as far as it was read: TGTGCCAGTAGTAGGGGACAGGGAGGGGAAAAG. Translation: CASSRGQGGEK. The whole CDR3 sequence is CASSRGQGGEKLFF.